The sequence of this T cell receptor (beta chain) was determined in a study of T cell responses to AZD1222 COVID-19 vaccine. The study, taken as a whole, reports: The study sampled repertoires only after the peak T cell response. Donors were mostly white British, more females; clonal diversity possibly underestimated. Baseline seropositives among AZD1222 recipients totaled only 5 to 7. Spike-specific TCR breadth and depth rose after two AZD1222 doses.

The CDR3 loop spans 14 amino acids. The V end was cut by 4 bases, the J end by 0 bases, with 10 bases between. Germline V gene data show CDR1 as SNHLY and CDR2 as FYNNEI. Assay: immunoSEQ multiplex PCR; the TCRdb copy retains only in-frame clones and omits some. The sample includes some 120,000 clones, 80% to 90% of them seen just once. As regards this clone: Its antigen is unidentified.

The source of this sequence is an adult in good health. The material sequenced was peripheral blood, taken on day 0 of MenACWY control vaccination. The J gene is TRBJ2-7, the V gene TRBV2; D is uncertain. The CDR3 reads CASSVEVSSYEQYF. CDR3 DNA sequence: TGTGCCAGCAGTGTCGAAGTAAGCTCCTACGAGCAGTACTTC.